The 22 T cell receptor beta chains listed next were all sequenced from one sample in a study of patients and donors after allogeneic stem cell transplantation. From the RT-PCR reads, TCRdb called clonotypes with MiXCR, one entry per CDR3 protein. The sample includes fewer than 75,000 distinct CDR3 sequences, 13% of them seen just once. The sample taken for sequencing was blood, either unsorted or a sorted T cell fraction (not recorded which). Receptors were obtained from a human donor who was either an allogeneic HSCT recipient or a stem cell or donor lymphocyte infusion donor (not recorded which). It is not recorded whose cells these are; they may come from a transplant donor.

This clonotype was recorded many times. The chain combines TRBV5-1 with TRBJ2-1; D not certain. Trimming took off 4 bases at V and 1 base at J, with 12 bases between the two ends. CDR3 length: 15 residues. The germline V gene has CDR1 SGHRS and CDR2 YFSETQ. CDR3 in DNA: TGCGCCAGCAGCACTGTGAACCCTTCCTACAATGAGCAGTTCTTC. Translated, it gives CASSTVNPSYNEQFF.

Ten or more counts support this clonotype. J is TRBJ2-7 and V is TRBV29-1; D not certain. V was pared by 0 bases and J by 3 bases, with 9 bases between. CDR3 size: 13 residues. The V gene's germline CDR1 is SQVTM and CDR2 ANQGSEA. The CDR3 is CSVEDSTYYEQYF. CDR3 in DNA: TGCAGCGTTGAAGACTCCACCTACTACGAGCAGTACTTC.

The chain is built from TRBV29-1 and TRBJ2-5; TRBD1 agrees at 10 bases. Germline V gene sequence: CDR1 SQVTM, CDR2 ANQGSEA. The ends lost 4 bases at V and 1 base at J; junction bases unmatched: 3. The CDR3 runs 14 residues. DNA of the CDR3: TGCAGCGTTGTATGGGACAGGGGCCAAGAGACCCAGTACTTC. Translation gives CSVVWDRGQETQYF. The full variable domain, rest sourced from reference TRBV29-1 and TRBJ2-5, is SAVISQKPSRDICQRGTSLTIQCQVDSQVTMMFWYRQQPGQSLTLIATANQGSEATYESGFVIDKFPISRPNLTFSTLTVSNMSPEDSSIYLCSVVWDRGQETQYFGPGTRLLVL.

This chain connects TRBV3-1 to TRBJ2-1; 9 nucleotides match TRBD2. Germline V gives CDR1 LGHDT, CDR2 YNNKEL (reference sequence). This CDR3 region has 16 residues. The ends lost 3 bases at V and 3 bases at J; junction bases unmatched: 6. The CDR3 spells CASSQVAGEVYNEQFF. The CDR3 coding sequence is TGTGCCAGCAGCCAGGTAGCGGGAGAAGTCTACAATGAGCAGTTCTTC.

There are many counts of this clonotype. The genes are TRBV24-1 and TRBJ1-5, with 10 bases aligning to TRBD1. Losses at the gene ends were 6 bases for V and 0 bases for J; bases not matched to a gene: 10. This CDR3 has 18 amino acids. Germline V gene lookup returns CDR1 KGHDR and CDR2 SFDVKD. The CDR3: CATSPSGQGFYSNQPQHF. CDR3 sequence (DNA): TGTGCCACCAGTCCTTCGGGACAGGGGTTTTATAGCAATCAGCCCCAGCATTTT.

This clonotype was found a few times. The chain links TRBV7-9 to TRBJ1-4; the D gene is possibly TRBD1 (5 bases). The CDR3 has 14 residues. The germline CDR1 and CDR2 sequences are SEHNR and FQNEAQ (reference sequence). V lost 6 bases, J lost 8 bases, and 16 bases lay in between. The DNA of the CDR3 is TGTGCCAGCAGTCCTCAGGGCGGGATCGAAAAACTGTTTTTT. It is translated as CASSPQGGIEKLFF.

V usage is TRBV25-1 and J usage is TRBJ2-3, with TRBD2 matching 12 bases. Trimming cost V 6 bases and J 2 bases; bases outside gene matches: 6. Germline assignment: CDR1 MGHDK and CDR2 SYGVNS. The CDR3 extends over 16 amino acids. The CDR3 DNA follows: TGTGCCAGCAGGAGTAGGACTAGCGGGAACACAGATACGCAGTATTTT. This codes for CASRSRTSGNTDTQYF.

The chain joins TRBV3-1 to TRBJ1-1; 7 nucleotides agree with TRBD1. The CDR3 is 16 amino acids. CDR1 is LGHDT, CDR2 YNNKEL, per germline (reference sequence). With V trimmed by 3 bases and J by 4 bases, 11 bases remained unmatched. CDR3 sequence reads: CASSHRQGDSSTEAFF. In nucleotides, the CDR3 is TGTGCCAGCAGCCACAGACAGGGTGACTCGAGCACTGAAGCTTTCTTT.

The chain uses TRBV24-1 and TRBJ2-2; TRBD1 matches at 8 bases. This CDR3 is 16 amino acids long. Germline loops: CDR1 KGHDR, CDR2 SFDVKD. V trimming: 4 bases; J trimming: 3 bases; junction bases outside the gene matches: 6. The CDR3 sequence is CATSDTGTGDTGELFF. CDR3 DNA sequence: TGTGCCACCAGTGACACCGGGACAGGAGACACCGGGGAGCTGTTTTTT.

This clonotype was seen a handful of times. The gene calls are TRBV2 and TRBJ2-5; D gene unclear. CDR1 and CDR2 from the germline V gene are SNHLY and FYNNEI. Trimming removed 8 bases from V and 4 bases from J, with 11 bases in between. The CDR3 consists of 12 residues. CDR3 nucleotides: TGTGCCAGCGGCGTGGTCCCAGAGACCCAGTACTTC. Protein sequence: CASGVVPETQYF.

This clonotype was counted ten times or more. This chain uses TRBV11-2 with TRBJ1-5; a weak D match, TRBD1 (6 bases). Trimming removed 1 base at V and 3 bases at J, with 10 bases between. Germline-derived CDR1 and CDR2 are SGHAT and FQNNGV. CDR3 length: 15 residues. The CDR3 sequence is CASSLGQGFNQPQHF. CDR3 DNA sequence: TGTGCCAGCAGCTTAGGCCAGGGGTTCAATCAGCCCCAGCATTTT.

The chain recombines TRBV10-2 with TRBJ2-7; D is undetermined. The CDR3 is 15 residues long. Germline V gives CDR1 WSHSY, CDR2 SAAADI. The V gene lost 2 bases and the J gene lost 2 bases, with 13 bases spanning the gap. The chain's CDR3 is CASSEVVGSPYEQYF. CDR3 in DNA: TGCGCCAGCAGTGAGGTCGTGGGGTCCCCCTACGAGCAGTACTTC.

The rearrangement links TRBV5-8 to TRBJ2-2, with TRBD1 matching over 7 bases. Trimming at V came to 4 bases and at J to 1 base, leaving 7 bases not matched to a gene. Germline V lookup: CDR1 SGHTS, CDR2 YDEGEE. The CDR3 spans 16 residues. CDR3 sequence: CASSPLGQENTGELFF. The CDR3, as DNA: TGTGCCAGCAGCCCTCTCGGACAGGAGAACACCGGGGAGCTGTTTTTT.

The V gene is TRBV25-1, the J gene TRBJ2-7, with a possible D match to TRBD1 (6 bases). V lost 4 bases and J 6 bases, leaving 10 bases between the germline ends. Germline CDR1 and CDR2: MGHDK and SYGVNS. There are 12 residues in the CDR3. The CDR3 sequence is CASSGTGIEQYF. The CDR3 nucleotides are TGTGCCAGCAGTGGAACAGGGATCGAGCAGTACTTC.

This clonotype was seen just once. A much larger clone lies a single base off, so this may be a read error. The CDR3 end shows no conserved phenylalanine or tryptophan, and so a read error is likely. This sequence joins TRBV20-1 and TRBJ1-1, with 9 bases lining up with TRBD1. After removal of 5 bases from V and 4 bases from J, the junction contained 8 bases not matched to a gene. CDR1 is DFQATT and CDR2 is SNEGSKA in the germline V gene (reference sequence). CDR3 length: 14 residues. DNA of the CDR3: TGCAGTGCTCTTAGGACGGGACAGGGCACTGAAGCTTTCTTG. It encodes CSALRTGQGTEAFL.

V and J are TRBV18 and TRBJ2-3; D call uncertain. Between the trimmed V and J ends, which lost 5 bases and 1 base, there was a span of 4 bases. CDR1 KGHSH and CDR2 LQKENI come from the germline V gene. The length of the CDR3 is 12 residues. CDR3 in amino acids: CASSTRTDTQYF. In DNA form, the CDR3 reads TGTGCCAGCTCAACCCGCACAGATACGCAGTATTTT.

In this sample, this clonotype turned up many times. The chain combines TRBV20-1 with TRBJ1-4; D not certain. This CDR3 is 14 amino acids long. CDR1 is DFQATT, CDR2 SNEGSKA, per germline (reference sequence). The V end lost 5 bases, the J end lost 4 bases, and 14 bases lay between the germline ends. The CDR3 loop is CSAASLGVNEKLFF. Written as DNA, the CDR3 is TGCAGTGCTGCGTCCTTAGGAGTTAATGAAAAACTGTTTTTT.

J is TRBJ2-1 and V is TRBV7-9, with unresolved D. Germline V gene lookup returns CDR1 SEHNR and CDR2 FQNEAQ (reference sequence). This CDR3 is built from 13 residues. V was cut by 1 base and J by 7 bases, with 8 bases left in between. CDR3 in amino acids: CASSLGSRNEQFF. CDR3 DNA: TGTGCCAGCAGCTTAGGGAGTCGTAATGAGCAGTTCTTC.

In this sample, this clonotype turned up a few times. The rearrangement uses TRBV20-1 and TRBJ2-7, with D perhaps matching TRBD1 (6 bases). The CDR3 totals 14 residues. CDR1 and CDR2 (germline): DFQATT, SNEGSKA (reference sequence). The V and J ends lost 1 base and 2 bases respectively, with 12 bases between them. CDR3 loop: CSARGLQGTYEQYF. The CDR3 bases are TGCAGTGCTAGAGGATTACAGGGAACCTACGAGCAGTACTTC.

This clonotype showed up many times. The V call is TRBV6-5, the J call TRBJ2-1, with D perhaps TRBD1 (6 bases). Trimming removed 0 bases from V and 2 bases from J, with 14 bases in between. CDR1 and CDR2 from the germline V gene are MNHEY and SVGAGI. The CDR3 sequence is 17 residues long. CDR3: CASSYSDGGLTYNEQFF. Here the CDR3 DNA reads TGTGCCAGCAGTTACTCGGATGGGGGCCTTACCTACAATGAGCAGTTCTTC.

This chain uses TRBV28 with TRBJ2-1; 7 bases agree with TRBD2. The length of the CDR3 is 15 residues. Germline V CDR1 and CDR2: MDHEN, SYDVKM. The V and J ends lost 0 bases and 4 bases, in that order; junction bases with no gene match: 3. Here the CDR3 DNA reads TGTGCCAGCAGTTTATGGCGGGAGAGGTACAATGAGCAGTTCTTC. This encodes CASSLWRERYNEQFF. The full variable domain, completed using reference TRBV28 and TRBJ2-1, is DVKVTQSSRYLVKRTGEKVFLECVQDMDHENMFWYRQDPGLGLRLIYFSYDVKMKEKGDIPEGYSVSREKKERFSLILESASTNQTSMYLCASSLWRERYNEQFFGPGTRLTVL.

The chain recombines TRBV5-1 with TRBJ2-1; 10 bases align to TRBD2. V was clipped by 0 bases and J by 3 bases; unmatched bases: 6. CDR1 and CDR2 (germline): SGHRS, YFSETQ. The length of the CDR3 is 17 residues. The CDR3: CASSLGLAGDHYNEQFF. The CDR3 DNA reads TGCGCCAGCAGCTTGGGCCTAGCGGGGGACCACTACAATGAGCAGTTCTTC.